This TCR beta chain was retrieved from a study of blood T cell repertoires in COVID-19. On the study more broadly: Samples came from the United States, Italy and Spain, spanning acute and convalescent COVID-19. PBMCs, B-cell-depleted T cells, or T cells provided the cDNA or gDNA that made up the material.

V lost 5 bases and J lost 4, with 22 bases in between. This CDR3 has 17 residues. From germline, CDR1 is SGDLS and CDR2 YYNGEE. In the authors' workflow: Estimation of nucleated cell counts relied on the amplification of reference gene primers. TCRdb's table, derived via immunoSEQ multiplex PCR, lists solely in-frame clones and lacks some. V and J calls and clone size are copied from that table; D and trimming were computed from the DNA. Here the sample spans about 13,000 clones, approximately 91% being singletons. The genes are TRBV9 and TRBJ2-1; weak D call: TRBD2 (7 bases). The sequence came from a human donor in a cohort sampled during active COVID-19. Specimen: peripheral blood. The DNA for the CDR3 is TGTGCCAGCAGTCCCTGGGACGGCGGGGGCCCTTACAATGAGCAGTTCTTC. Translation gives CASSPWDGGGPYNEQFF.